The 20 T cell receptor beta chains in this list originate from one sample, sequenced in a study of Ad26.COV2.S vaccination and SARS-CoV-2 variants. Treatment in this sample: roughly 19 received Ad26.COV2.S at low or high dose, single or two shots; about 5 received placebo; per-sample allocation not given. Sampling happened 63 days after the first vaccine or placebo injection. Assay used: immunoSEQ multiplex PCR; TCRdb lists only in-frame clones, some missing. The table shows some 270,000 clones, with around 88% occurring only once. The source was peripheral blood, collected in a trial of Ad26.COV2.S vaccine versus placebo. Receptor source: a person aged 18-65 years who received the Ad26.COV2.S COVID-19 vaccine or a placebo.

The chain carries TRBV6-5 and TRBJ2-1, with D perhaps TRBD2 (6 bases). CDR3 length equals 16 residues. CDR1 is MNHEY, CDR2 SVGAGI, per germline. V lost 4 bases to trimming and J lost 4 bases, with 17 bases between them. The CDR3 is CASSWGVEREYNEQFF. The DNA of the CDR3 is TGTGCCAGCAGTTGGGGGGTCGAGCGAGAATACAATGAGCAGTTCTTC.

The chain couples TRBV5-5 to TRBJ1-3; D remains unclear. The CDR3 extends over 15 amino acids. V lost 0 bases to trimming and J lost 0 bases, with 7 bases between them. CDR1 SGHKS and CDR2 YYEKEE come from the germline V gene (reference sequence). CDR3 in amino acids: CASSLDSNSGNTIYF. The CDR3 DNA follows: TGTGCCAGCAGCTTGGACAGCAACTCTGGAAACACCATATATTTT.

The chain joins TRBV18 to TRBJ1-6; weak D call: TRBD1 (6 bases). Trimming removed 2 bases at V and 9 bases at J, with 17 bases between. CDR3 size: 16 residues. Germline V CDR1 and CDR2: KGHSH, LQKENI. The CDR3, as DNA: TGTGCCAGCTCACCAAGCGGACAGCCGCAGGGTTCACCCCTCCACTTT. It yields the protein CASSPSGQPQGSPLHF.

The chain has TRBV12-3 or TRBV12-4 and TRBJ2-1; perhaps D is TRBD1 or TRBD2 (5 bases each). Trimming removed 5 bases at V and 13 bases at J, with 18 bases between. The CDR3 is 13 residues long. This CDR3 is CASSPRRRGDQFF. In DNA, the CDR3 is TGTGCCAGCAGTCCCCGCCGGAGAGGGGACCAGTTCTTC.

The genes are TRBV19 and TRBJ2-2; D may be TRBD1 or TRBD2 (5 bases each). This CDR3 has 18 amino acids. Per the germline V gene, CDR1 is LNHDA and CDR2 is SQIVND (reference sequence). Between the trimmed V and J ends, which lost 2 bases and 0 bases, there was a span of 16 bases. CDR3 region: CASSIFGVQGTNTGELFF. The CDR3 DNA is TGTGCCAGTAGTATATTCGGGGTTCAGGGAACGAACACCGGGGAGCTGTTTTTT.

V is TRBV27 and J is TRBJ2-7; 7 bases agree with TRBD1. This CDR3 is 14 amino acids long. The junction had 11 bases not matched to a gene; V was cut back by 5 bases and J by 7 bases. Germline V gene data show CDR1 as MNHEY and CDR2 as SMNVEV (reference sequence). CDR3 amino acids: CASSRGQVLGEQYF. The CDR3 region has the DNA TGTGCCAGCAGTAGAGGACAGGTCCTCGGGGAGCAGTACTTC.

This clone was found a few times. The chain recombines TRBV27 with TRBJ1-3, with TRBD1 matching over 10 bases. Germline V gene data show CDR1 as MNHEY and CDR2 as SMNVEV (reference sequence). V trimming: 6 bases; J trimming: 2 bases; junction bases outside the gene matches: 7. The CDR3 runs to 16 residues. CDR3 sequence: CASSEDGTGAGNTIYF. The DNA for the CDR3 is TGTGCCAGCAGCGAAGACGGGACAGGGGCTGGAAACACCATATATTTT.

The chain has TRBV5-8 and TRBJ2-3; maybe TRBD1 (6 bases). Per the germline V gene, CDR1 is SGHTS and CDR2 is YDEGEE. The CDR3 runs 16 residues. V lost 5 bases and J 1 base, leaving 17 bases between the germline ends. The CDR3 DNA follows: TGTGCCAGCAGGTATCAATTGGGACAAGGCACAGATACGCAGTATTTT. Protein sequence: CASRYQLGQGTDTQYF.

The V call is TRBV24-1, the J call TRBJ2-3, with 8 bases identical to TRBD2. Germline V gene data show CDR1 as KGHDR and CDR2 as SFDVKD. The CDR3 contains 16 residues. V was pared by 3 bases and J by 4 bases, with 8 bases of the junction left unmatched. CDR3 amino acids: CATSDTGRAFPDTQYF. In DNA, the CDR3 is TGTGCCACCAGTGATACCGGGAGGGCCTTCCCAGATACGCAGTATTTT.

The V gene is TRBV16, the J gene TRBJ1-4; 8 positions agree with TRBD1. The V segment lost 1 base and the J segment 6 bases; nucleotides outside the gene matches: 4. CDR1 and CDR2 from the germline V gene are KGHSY and FQNENV. The CDR3 is 15 residues long. The CDR3 DNA follows: TGTGCCAGCAGCCAATACAGGGGGGTTTATGAAAAACTGTTTTTT. As protein: CASSQYRGVYEKLFF.

A few counts support this clone. The chain links TRBV29-1 to TRBJ2-5; 9 positions match TRBD1. Unmatched junction bases numbered 8, after V lost 4 bases and J lost 5 bases. This CDR3 is 14 amino acids long. Germline V lookup: CDR1 SQVTM, CDR2 ANQGSEA. CDR3 sequence: CSVGLGQGIETQYF. The CDR3 region has the DNA TGCAGCGTTGGACTAGGACAGGGGATCGAGACCCAGTACTTC.

The rearrangement uses TRBV6-5 and TRBJ2-1; tentative D call: TRBD2 (6 bases). The germline V gene has CDR1 MNHEY and CDR2 SVGAGI. The CDR3 totals 15 residues. The germline V and J ends were trimmed by 8 bases and 3 bases, with 17 bases remaining between them. The CDR3 spells CASRLGLGYYNEQFF. The CDR3 DNA is TGTGCCAGCCGCCTGGGACTGGGTTACTACAATGAGCAGTTCTTC.

The chain uses TRBV19 and TRBJ2-4; perhaps TRBD2 as D (5 bases). Trimming took off 9 bases at V and 6 bases at J, with 12 bases between the two ends. This CDR3 contains 12 residues. Germline CDR1 LNHDA, CDR2 SQIVND (reference sequence). The DNA of the CDR3 is TGTGCCAGCAGAGAAGAGGGAAACATTCAGTACTTC. This encodes CASREEGNIQYF. The full variable domain, completed using reference TRBV19 and TRBJ2-4, is DGGITQSPKYLFRKEGQNVTLSCEQNLNHDAMYWYRQDPGQGLRLIYYSQIVNDFQKGDIAEGYSVSREKKESFPLTVTSAQKNPTAFYLCASREEGNIQYFGAGTRLSVL.

In its sample, this clone was seen a few times. The V and J genes are TRBV5-1 and TRBJ1-4; D is uncertain. The V end lost 1 base, the J end lost 0 bases, and 4 bases lay between the germline ends. This CDR3 spans 14 amino acids. Germline CDR1 reads SGHRS; CDR2 reads YFSETQ. The CDR3 region has the DNA TGCGCCAGCAGCTTGACAACAACTAATGAAAAACTGTTTTTT. Its protein is CASSLTTTNEKLFF. Variable domain in full (rest from reference TRBV5-1 and TRBJ1-4): KAGVTQTPRYLIKTRGQQVTLSCSPISGHRSVSWYQQTPGQGLQFLFEYFSETQRNKGNFPGRFSGRQFSNSRSEMNVSTLELGDSALYLCASSLTTTNEKLFFGSGTQLSVL.

J is TRBJ1-5 and V is TRBV19, with TRBD1 matching over 9 bases. With V trimmed by 4 bases and J by 7 bases, 14 bases remained unmatched. The CDR3 contains 17 residues. Looked up from germline, CDR1 is LNHDA and CDR2 is SQIVND (reference sequence). The CDR3 DNA follows: TGTGCCAGTAGTAAATTGTCAGGGACAGGGTTTCCGCAGCCCCAGCATTTT. Its protein product is CASSKLSGTGFPQPQHF.

This clone was detected once. The V and J genes are TRBV5-1 and TRBJ1-1, with D unresolved. The germline CDR1 and CDR2 sequences are SGHRS and YFSETQ. CDR3 length: 15 residues. V gave up 0 bases and J gave up 3 bases, with 12 bases separating them. The CDR3 spells CASSLVVTEDTEAFF. The CDR3 bases are TGCGCCAGCAGCTTGGTCGTGACCGAGGACACTGAAGCTTTCTTT. The variable domain in full, completed from reference TRBV5-1 and TRBJ1-1, reads KAGVTQTPRYLIKTRGQQVTLSCSPISGHRSVSWYQQTPGQGLQFLFEYFSETQRNKGNFPGRFSGRQFSNSRSEMNVSTLELGDSALYLCASSLVVTEDTEAFFGQGTRLTVV.

The chain carries TRBV18 and TRBJ2-7, with 8 bases lining up with TRBD2. This CDR3 is 15 amino acids long. J gave up 4 bases and V 4 bases, and 9 bases lay outside the gene matches. CDR1 and CDR2 from the germline V gene are KGHSH and LQKENI. CDR3 in DNA: TGTGCCAGCTCACGAGGAAGCGGGAGTTCGTACGAGCAGTACGTC. Encoded protein: CASSRGSGSSYEQYV.

V usage is TRBV12-5 and J usage is TRBJ1-5; TRBD1 matches at 9 bases. The germline V gene has CDR1 LGHNT and CDR2 FRNRAP. This CDR3 spans 17 amino acids. The J segment lost 0 bases and the V segment lost 7 bases, leaving 10 bases of the junction unmatched. CDR3 amino acids: CASVKQGALYSNQPQHF. The CDR3 nucleotides are TGTGCTAGTGTTAAACAGGGGGCCCTATATAGCAATCAGCCCCAGCATTTT.

The V and J genes are TRBV2 and TRBJ2-1; D uncertain. CDR3 length: 11 amino acids. V lost 6 bases to trimming and J lost 7 bases, with 7 bases between them. Germline V gene lookup returns CDR1 SNHLY and CDR2 FYNNEI. The CDR3 DNA is TGTGCCAGCAGATTGTTAAATGAGCAGTTCTTC. The encoded protein is CASRLLNEQFF.

This clone was observed a single time. The rearrangement joins TRBV28 to TRBJ2-3; D is unresolved. Germline loops: CDR1 MDHEN, CDR2 SYDVKM. The ends were cut back, 2 bases at V and 6 bases at J, with 9 bases in the middle. CDR3 length: 13 residues. CDR3 nucleotides: TGTGCCAGCAGTTTAAGGCCCGGCGATACGCAGTATTTT. Residues: CASSLRPGDTQYF. The whole variable domain, remainder taken from reference TRBV28 and TRBJ2-3, is DVKVTQSSRYLVKRTGEKVFLECVQDMDHENMFWYRQDPGLGLRLIYFSYDVKMKEKGDIPEGYSVSREKKERFSLILESASTNQTSMYLCASSLRPGDTQYFGPGTRLTVL.